The 23 T cell receptor beta chains in this list originate from one sample, sequenced in a study of T-cell reconstitution after alpha-beta-depleted transplantation in children. Unique molecular identifiers were used to barcode this TCRbeta library. TCRdb redid the calling of the PCR reads with MiXCR, one entry per CDR3 protein. The repertoire includes 490,000 or so distinct CDR3 sequences, 9.5% to 15% of them detected once, and about 5.6% sits in the top ten. The sequences come from PBMCs from the stem cell graft donor, collected from the stem cell graft. Source of these receptors: a human donor who donated a stem cell graft to a child with combined immunodeficiency.

Ten or more counts support this clonotype. The chain employs TRBV29-1 and TRBJ2-7; D unclear. The CDR3 covers 12 residues. Per the germline V gene, CDR1 is SQVTM and CDR2 is ANQGSEA. Between the trimmed V and J ends, which lost 3 bases and 2 bases, there was a span of 8 bases. The CDR3 sequence is CSVDPGTYEQYF. The CDR3 coding sequence is TGCAGCGTTGATCCCGGTACCTACGAGCAGTACTTC.

This clonotype was recorded at least ten times. The chain recombines TRBV4-2 with TRBJ2-7, with TRBD2 as a possible D gene (5 bases). Trimming stripped 0 bases from V and 1 base from J, with 13 bases between. The CDR3 contains 16 residues. CDR1 LGHNA and CDR2 YNFKEQ come from the germline V gene. DNA for the CDR3: TGTGCCAGCAGCCAAGAAGAGACGGGGTATTCCTACGAGCAGTACTTC. This codes for CASSQEETGYSYEQYF.

This clonotype appeared once. The V call is TRBV2, the J call TRBJ1-4, with a weak D call TRBD1 (6 bases). This CDR3 spans 15 amino acids. V lost 0 bases to trimming and J lost 8 bases, with 13 bases between them. Germline CDR1 SNHLY, CDR2 FYNNEI. In nucleotides, the CDR3 is TGTGCCAGCAGTGAAGCGGTCAGGGGCGAGGAAAAACTGTTTTTT. Protein product: CASSEAVRGEEKLFF.

The chain has TRBV4-3 and TRBJ2-7; D remains unclear. CDR1 LGHNA and CDR2 YSLEER come from the germline V gene. The CDR3 sequence is 14 residues long. Trimming removed 1 base from V and 7 bases from J, with 14 bases in between. The chain's CDR3 is CASSQGRQTREQYF. CDR3 nucleotide sequence: TGCGCCAGCAGCCAAGGTCGCCAGACGAGGGAGCAGTACTTC.

This clonotype appeared a few times. V usage is TRBV7-2 and J usage is TRBJ2-6; TRBD2 is a possible D gene (5 bases). Germline CDR1 SGHTA, CDR2 FQGNSA. The CDR3 is 13 residues long. V lost 5 bases and J 4 bases, leaving 6 bases between the germline ends. The CDR3 loop reads CASSTGGANVLTF. The CDR3 DNA reads as TGTGCCAGCAGCACGGGGGGGGCCAACGTCCTGACTTTC.

The chain has TRBV27 and TRBJ2-7; 8 bases line up with TRBD1. CDR1 is MNHEY and CDR2 is SMNVEV in the germline V gene (reference sequence). Trimming cost V 6 bases and J 2 bases; bases outside gene matches: 9. The length of the CDR3 is 15 residues. CDR3 sequence (DNA): TGTGCCAGCAGCACCGGGACAGGCGGTACCTACGAGCAGTACTTC. Its protein product is CASSTGTGGTYEQYF.

This clonotype turned up a few times. This chain connects TRBV4-3 to TRBJ1-3; D remains ambiguous. V was shortened by 4 bases and J by 2 bases, with 21 bases between the two germline ends. The CDR3 has 18 residues. Germline V gives CDR1 LGHNA, CDR2 YSLEER. CDR3 sequence: CASSPSPGEFRAGNTIYF. CDR3 nucleotides: TGCGCCAGCAGCCCCTCCCCCGGAGAGTTTCGGGCTGGAAACACCATATATTTT.

With regard to this clonotype: The junction and the germline gene differ at one end; a read error may be behind it. The rearrangement joins TRBV6-1 to TRBJ2-7, with D possibly matching TRBD2 (5 bases). The CDR3 length is 13 residues. Germline V gives CDR1 MNHNS, CDR2 SASEGT. The CDR3 DNA sequence: TGTGTCAGCAGCCCCGGGGTCGGCTACGAGCAGTACTTC. Its translation is CVSSPGVGYEQYF.

The gene calls are TRBV2 and TRBJ2-3; 10 bases align to TRBD2. The CDR3 runs to 14 residues. V lost 6 bases to trimming and J lost 4 bases; unmatched junction nucleotides: 4. Germline-derived CDR1 and CDR2 are SNHLY and FYNNEI. The CDR3 loop is CASSQRGGPDTQYF. CDR3 in DNA: TGTGCCAGCAGCCAGCGGGGGGGACCAGATACGCAGTATTTT.

This clonotype was recorded a few times. This chain uses TRBV11-1 with TRBJ2-7; D ambiguous. The CDR3 consists of 13 residues. V gave up 3 bases and J gave up 6 bases, with 12 bases separating them. Germline loops: CDR1 SGHAT, CDR2 FQDESV (reference sequence). CDR3 in amino acids: CASSFTPVTEQYF. The CDR3 nucleotides are TGTGCCAGCAGCTTTACCCCCGTCACCGAGCAGTACTTC.

This chain links TRBV5-6 with TRBJ2-5, with 10 bases aligning to TRBD2. CDR1 and CDR2 from the germline V gene are SGHDT and YYEEEE. This CDR3 region has 15 residues. The trim removed 3 bases at V and 5 bases at J, leaving 7 bases unmatched. The CDR3 DNA is TGTGCCAGCAGCTCGCCAGCGGGAGGGAGTGAGACCCAGTACTTC. This encodes CASSSPAGGSETQYF.

This clonotype occurred many times. V and J are TRBV10-3 and TRBJ2-3; D gene uncertain. This CDR3 is 15 amino acids long. Germline values: CDR1 ENHRY, CDR2 SYGVKD. The V gene lost 2 bases and the J gene lost 1 base, with 10 bases spanning the gap. CDR3 nucleotides: TGTGCCATCAGTGAGGGGTTTACCCGCACAGATACGCAGTATTTT. Encoded protein: CAISEGFTRTDTQYF.

The table lists this clonotype with a few counts. The V call is TRBV5-6, the J call TRBJ2-1, with D tentatively TRBD2 (7 bases). V lost 0 bases to trimming and J lost 6 bases, with 13 bases between them. The CDR3 runs to 15 residues. Germline V lookup: CDR1 SGHDT, CDR2 YYEEEE. In nucleotides, the CDR3 is TGTGCCAGCAGCTTGGCGTGGGGGGGCCTCAATGAGCAGTTCTTC. Its translation: CASSLAWGGLNEQFF.

This clonotype was detected many times. The chain joins TRBV5-6 to TRBJ2-3, with a possible D match to TRBD2 (5 bases). Trimming removed 0 bases from V and 5 bases from J, with 10 bases in between. From germline, CDR1 is SGHDT and CDR2 YYEEEE. This CDR3 region has 14 residues. The DNA of the CDR3 is TGTGCCAGCAGCTTGGAGGAACGGGGAGATACGCAGTATTTT. This translates into CASSLEERGDTQYF.

This chain uses TRBV7-8 with TRBJ2-7, with no clear D. This CDR3 contains 12 residues. Germline CDR1 is SGHVS and CDR2 is FQNEAQ. V was pared by 4 bases and J by 6 bases, with 10 bases between. In nucleotides, the CDR3 is TGTGCCAGCAGCTCCGTGACGGGCGAGCAGTACTTC. Translation: CASSSVTGEQYF.

This clonotype was observed at least ten times. This chain connects TRBV29-1 to TRBJ2-5, with D uncertain. Germline loops: CDR1 SQVTM, CDR2 ANQGSEA. This CDR3 comprises 11 residues. Trimming shortened V by 5 bases and J by 0 bases, and 4 bases separated the two germline ends. CDR3 protein: CSVFDQETQYF. The CDR3 DNA is TGCAGCGTTTTCGACCAAGAGACCCAGTACTTC.

At least ten counts were recorded for this clonotype. The rearrangement uses TRBV7-2 and TRBJ2-3; D uncertain. Germline V gives CDR1 SGHTA, CDR2 FQGNSA. Trimming removed 5 bases at V and 0 bases at J, with 12 bases between. The CDR3 has 15 residues. CDR3 residues: CASSPRVTSTDTQYF. In DNA, the CDR3 is TGTGCCAGCAGCCCCCGGGTCACTAGCACAGATACGCAGTATTTT.

This clonotype was observed at least ten times. The rearrangement joins TRBV10-2 to TRBJ2-7, with 7 bases that match TRBD1. Germline V gene sequence: CDR1 WSHSY, CDR2 SAAADI. Losses at the gene ends were 6 bases for V and 3 bases for J; bases not matched to a gene: 11. This CDR3 spans 15 amino acids. The CDR3 bases are TGCGCCAGCAGGGGGCTGGGGACAGAACTCTACGAGCAGTACTTC. This codes for CASRGLGTELYEQYF.

This clonotype was detected ten times or more. J is TRBJ2-5 and V is TRBV20-1; 7 nucleotides agree with TRBD2. Germline trimming cut 0 bases from V and 9 bases from J; bases unmatched to any gene: 13. The CDR3 has 15 amino acids. Germline V gene sequence: CDR1 DFQATT, CDR2 SNEGSKA (reference sequence). CDR3 region: CSARDSSGDAGAQYF. For the CDR3, the DNA is TGCAGTGCTAGAGATTCTAGCGGCGATGCGGGGGCCCAGTACTTC.

The chain uses TRBV7-3 and TRBJ1-5; D possibly corresponds to TRBD1 (6 bases). CDR1 and CDR2 from the germline V gene are SGHTA and FQGTGA. The CDR3 is 13 amino acids. V lost 3 bases and J 5 bases, leaving 8 bases between the germline ends. The CDR3 DNA reads TGTGCCAGCAGCTTTGACAGGTATCAGCCCCAGCATTTT. Translated, it gives CASSFDRYQPQHF.

This clonotype was detected a few times. The chain combines TRBV18 with TRBJ2-1; possibly TRBD2 for D (5 bases). V was pared by 3 bases and J by 12 bases, with 21 bases between. The CDR3 has 15 residues. Per germline, CDR1 KGHSH and CDR2 LQKENI. CDR3 in amino acids: CASSPSTTGPQSQFF. The CDR3 region has the DNA TGTGCCAGCTCACCGTCGACTACCGGACCCCAATCGCAGTTCTTC.

The DNA of the CDR3 is TGCAGCGTTGAAGACGACAGTAGCTCCTACAATGAGCAGTTCTTC. It yields the protein CSVEDDSSSYNEQFF. The chain links TRBV29-1 to TRBJ2-1, with D perhaps matching TRBD1 (5 bases). Trimming shortened V by 0 bases and J by 0 bases, and 9 bases separated the two germline ends. The germline V gene has CDR1 SQVTM and CDR2 ANQGSEA. This CDR3 contains 15 residues.

This chain uses TRBV29-1 with TRBJ2-1, with D unclear. Germline V CDR1 and CDR2: SQVTM, ANQGSEA. Trimming pared 3 bases from V and 7 bases from J, leaving 7 bases between. This CDR3 region has 11 residues. CDR3: CSVDYGNEQFF. In DNA form, the CDR3 reads TGCAGCGTTGATTATGGTAATGAGCAGTTCTTC.